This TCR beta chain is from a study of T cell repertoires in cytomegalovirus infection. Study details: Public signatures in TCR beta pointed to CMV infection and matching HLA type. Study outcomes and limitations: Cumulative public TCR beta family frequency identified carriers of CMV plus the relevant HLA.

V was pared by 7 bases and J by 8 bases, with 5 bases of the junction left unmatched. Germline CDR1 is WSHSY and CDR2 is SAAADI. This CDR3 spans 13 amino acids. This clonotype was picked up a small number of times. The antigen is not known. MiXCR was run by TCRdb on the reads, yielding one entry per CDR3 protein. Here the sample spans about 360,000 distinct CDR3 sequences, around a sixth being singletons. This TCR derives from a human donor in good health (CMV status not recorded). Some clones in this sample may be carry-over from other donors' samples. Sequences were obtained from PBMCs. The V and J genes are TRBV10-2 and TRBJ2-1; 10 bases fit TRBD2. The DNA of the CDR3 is TGCGCCAGCACGTCTAGCGGGAGCTATGAGCAGTTCTTC. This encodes CASTSSGSYEQFF.